This T cell receptor beta chain was identified in a study of monozygotic twins with inflammatory bowel disease. From its re-call of the 5' RACE reads, TCRdb lists each CDR3 protein once, without DNA. This sample's table has more than 350,000 distinct CDR3 sequences. The CDR3 loop spans 14 amino acids. CDR1 is DFQATT and CDR2 is SNEGSKA in the germline V gene (reference sequence). Total RNA isolation used whole blood (no T cell sorting was performed). The TCR originated in a human donor with ulcerative colitis or Crohn's disease, or a healthy co-twin of an affected twin (not recorded which). Sequencing input: blood. The J gene is TRBJ2-2, the V gene TRBV20-1; TCRdb returns TRBD1, unconfirmable since there is no DNA. CDR3 residues: CSAWDNGGAGELFF.